This T cell receptor (beta chain) is from a study of Graves' ophthalmopathy and Graves' hyperthyroidism. The sample holds many counts of this clonotype. Its antigen is currently unknown. Pregnant or lactating patients and those with other autoimmune diseases or uncontrolled infections were excluded. Using RNA transcripts, the TCR beta CDR3 regions were amplified. RT-PCR in the first round used HTBI primers; a second-round multiplex PCR followed. TCRdb fed the multiplex PCR reads into MiXCR, producing one record per CDR3 protein. The table shows about 500,000 distinct CDR3 sequences, with around 15% occurring only once. General study points: Appearing in blood as well were most expanded thyroid clonotypes above 0.001 frequency.

V was trimmed by 5 bases and J by 9 bases, leaving 14 bases between them. The CDR3 loop spans 13 amino acids. The sequence came from a woman in her 30s with Graves' ophthalmopathy. The chain couples TRBV12-3 or TRBV12-4 to TRBJ1-5; D is undetermined. Sequenced material: blood. The CDR3 region is CASSTHSARPQHF. The CDR3 bases are TGTGCCAGCAGTACTCACAGTGCCCGGCCCCAGCATTTT.